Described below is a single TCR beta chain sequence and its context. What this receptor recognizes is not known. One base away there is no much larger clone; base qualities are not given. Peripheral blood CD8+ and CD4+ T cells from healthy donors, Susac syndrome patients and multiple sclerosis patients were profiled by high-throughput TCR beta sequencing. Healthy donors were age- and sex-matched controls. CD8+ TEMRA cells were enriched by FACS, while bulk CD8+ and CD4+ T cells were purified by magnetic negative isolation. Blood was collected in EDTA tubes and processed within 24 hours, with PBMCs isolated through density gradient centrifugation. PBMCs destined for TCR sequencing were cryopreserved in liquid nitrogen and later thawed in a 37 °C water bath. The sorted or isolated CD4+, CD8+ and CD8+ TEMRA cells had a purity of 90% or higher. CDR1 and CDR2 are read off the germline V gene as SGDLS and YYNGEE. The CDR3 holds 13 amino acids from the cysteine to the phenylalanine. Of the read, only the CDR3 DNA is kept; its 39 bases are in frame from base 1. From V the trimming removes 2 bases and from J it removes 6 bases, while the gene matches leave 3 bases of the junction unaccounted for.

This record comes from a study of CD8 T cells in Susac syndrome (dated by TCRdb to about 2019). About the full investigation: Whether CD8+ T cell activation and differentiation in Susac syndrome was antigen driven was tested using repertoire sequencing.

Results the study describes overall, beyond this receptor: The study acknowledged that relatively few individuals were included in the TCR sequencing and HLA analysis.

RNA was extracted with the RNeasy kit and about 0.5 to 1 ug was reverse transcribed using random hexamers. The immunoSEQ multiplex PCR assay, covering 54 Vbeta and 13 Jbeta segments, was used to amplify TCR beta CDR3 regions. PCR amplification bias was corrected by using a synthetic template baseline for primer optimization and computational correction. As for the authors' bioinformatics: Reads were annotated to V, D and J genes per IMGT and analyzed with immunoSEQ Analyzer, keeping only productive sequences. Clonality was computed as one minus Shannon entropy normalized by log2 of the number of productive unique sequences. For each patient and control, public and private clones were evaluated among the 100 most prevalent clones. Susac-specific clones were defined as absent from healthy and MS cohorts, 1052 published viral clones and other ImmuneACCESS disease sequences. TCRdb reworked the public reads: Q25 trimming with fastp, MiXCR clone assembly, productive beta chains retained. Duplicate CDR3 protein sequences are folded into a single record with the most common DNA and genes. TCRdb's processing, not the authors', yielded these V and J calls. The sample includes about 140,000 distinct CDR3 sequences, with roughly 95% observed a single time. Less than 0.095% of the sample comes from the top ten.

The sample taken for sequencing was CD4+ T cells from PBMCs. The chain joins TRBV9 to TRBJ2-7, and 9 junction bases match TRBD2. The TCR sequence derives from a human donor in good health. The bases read TGTGCCAGCAGCGTTAGCGGGAGTGGCGAGCAGTACTTC. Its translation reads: CASSVSGSGEQYF.